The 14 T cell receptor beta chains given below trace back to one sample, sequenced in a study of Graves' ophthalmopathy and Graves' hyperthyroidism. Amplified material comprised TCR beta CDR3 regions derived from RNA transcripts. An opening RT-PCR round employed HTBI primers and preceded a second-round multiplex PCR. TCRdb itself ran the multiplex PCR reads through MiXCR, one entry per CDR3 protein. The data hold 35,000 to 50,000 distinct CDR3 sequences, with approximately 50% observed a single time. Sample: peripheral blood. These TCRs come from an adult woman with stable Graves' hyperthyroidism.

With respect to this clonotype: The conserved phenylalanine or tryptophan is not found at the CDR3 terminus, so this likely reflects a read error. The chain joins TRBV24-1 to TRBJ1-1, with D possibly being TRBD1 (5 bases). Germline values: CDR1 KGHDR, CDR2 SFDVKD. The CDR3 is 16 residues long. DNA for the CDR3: TGTGCCAGCAGTTACCTCGGGGGAGCGGTAAACACTGAAGCTTTCCTT. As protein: CASSYLGGAVNTEAFL.

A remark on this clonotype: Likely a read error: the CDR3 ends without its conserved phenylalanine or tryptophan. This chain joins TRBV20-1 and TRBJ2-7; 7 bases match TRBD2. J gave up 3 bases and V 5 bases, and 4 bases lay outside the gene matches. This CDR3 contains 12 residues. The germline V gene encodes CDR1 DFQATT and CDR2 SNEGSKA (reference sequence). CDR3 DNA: TGCAGTGCTGGGACTACCTTCTACGAGCAGTACTCC. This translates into CSAGTTFYEQYS.

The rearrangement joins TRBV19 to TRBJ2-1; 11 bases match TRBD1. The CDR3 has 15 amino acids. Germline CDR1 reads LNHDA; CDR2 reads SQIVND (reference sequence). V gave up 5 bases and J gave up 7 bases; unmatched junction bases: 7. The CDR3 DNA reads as TGTGCCAGTAGTGCCCGGACAGGGGGCGGGAATGAGCAGTTCTTC. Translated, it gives CASSARTGGGNEQFF. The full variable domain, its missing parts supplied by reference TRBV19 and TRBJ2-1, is DGGITQSPKYLFRKEGQNVTLSCEQNLNHDAMYWYRQDPGQGLRLIYYSQIVNDFQKGDIAEGYSVSREKKESFPLTVTSAQKNPTAFYLCASSARTGGGNEQFFGPGTRLTVL.

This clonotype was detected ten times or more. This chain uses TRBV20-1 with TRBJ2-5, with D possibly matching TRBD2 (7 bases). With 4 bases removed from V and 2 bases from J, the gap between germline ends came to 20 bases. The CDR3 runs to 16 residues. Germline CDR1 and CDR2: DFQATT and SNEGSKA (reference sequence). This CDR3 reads CSATRGADLGQETQYF. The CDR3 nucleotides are TGCAGTGCTACCCGGGGGGCGGACCTGGGACAAGAGACCCAGTACTTC.

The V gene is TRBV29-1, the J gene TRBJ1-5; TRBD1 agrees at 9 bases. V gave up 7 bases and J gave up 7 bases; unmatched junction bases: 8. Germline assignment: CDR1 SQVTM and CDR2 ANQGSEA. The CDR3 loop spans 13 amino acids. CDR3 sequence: CSDGTGIGQPQHF. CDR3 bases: TGCAGCGACGGGACAGGGATAGGGCAGCCCCAGCATTTT.

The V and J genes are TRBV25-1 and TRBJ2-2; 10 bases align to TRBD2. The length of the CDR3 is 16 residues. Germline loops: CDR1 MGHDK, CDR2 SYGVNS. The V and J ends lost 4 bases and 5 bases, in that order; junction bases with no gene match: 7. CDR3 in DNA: TGTGCCAGCAGTGTTCGGACTAGCGGAGAGACCGGGGAGCTGTTTTTT. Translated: CASSVRTSGETGELFF.

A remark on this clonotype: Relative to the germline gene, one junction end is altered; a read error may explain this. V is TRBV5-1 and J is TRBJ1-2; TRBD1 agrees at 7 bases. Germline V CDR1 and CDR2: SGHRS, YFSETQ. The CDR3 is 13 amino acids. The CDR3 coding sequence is TGTGCCAGCAGACAACAGGGGAACTATGGCTACACCTTC. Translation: CASRQQGNYGYTF.

Written as DNA, the CDR3 is TGTGCCAGCAGCGGACGATACTATGGCTACACCTTC. Its protein product is CASSGRYYGYTF. The chain couples TRBV5-4 to TRBJ1-2, with D hard to call. The V gene's germline CDR1 is SGHNT and CDR2 YYREEE (reference sequence). V lost 4 bases to trimming and J lost 3 bases, with 7 bases between them. The CDR3 loop spans 12 amino acids.

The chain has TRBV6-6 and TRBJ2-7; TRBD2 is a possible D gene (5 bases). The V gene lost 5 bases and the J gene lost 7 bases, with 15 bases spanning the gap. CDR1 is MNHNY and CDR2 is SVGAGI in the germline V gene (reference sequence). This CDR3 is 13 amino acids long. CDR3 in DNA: TGTGCCAGCAGTGAATCGGTCAGGAGGGAGCAGTACTTC. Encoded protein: CASSESVRREQYF.

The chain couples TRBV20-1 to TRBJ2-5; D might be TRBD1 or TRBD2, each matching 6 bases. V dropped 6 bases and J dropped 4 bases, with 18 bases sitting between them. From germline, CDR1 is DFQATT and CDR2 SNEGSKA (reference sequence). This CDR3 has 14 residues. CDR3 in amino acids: CSAGGPGLGETQYF. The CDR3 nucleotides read TGCAGTGCAGGGGGGCCGGGTTTGGGAGAGACCCAGTACTTC.

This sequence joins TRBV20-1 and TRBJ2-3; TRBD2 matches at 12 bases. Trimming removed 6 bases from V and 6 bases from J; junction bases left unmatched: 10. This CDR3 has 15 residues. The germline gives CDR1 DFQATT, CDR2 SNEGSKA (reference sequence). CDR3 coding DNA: TGCAGTGCCAGGATGACTAGCGGGAGAGGCGATACGCAGTATTTT. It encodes CSARMTSGRGDTQYF.

In DNA form, the CDR3 reads TGTGCCGTCTCGCGGGGGACAGGGGGCGACGAGCAGTACTTC. Its protein is CAVSRGTGGDEQYF. The chain links TRBV10-3 to TRBJ2-7, with 12 bases matching TRBD1. Germline CDR1 and CDR2: ENHRY and SYGVKD. V was pared by 11 bases and J by 5 bases, with 10 bases of the junction left unmatched. This CDR3 has 14 amino acids.

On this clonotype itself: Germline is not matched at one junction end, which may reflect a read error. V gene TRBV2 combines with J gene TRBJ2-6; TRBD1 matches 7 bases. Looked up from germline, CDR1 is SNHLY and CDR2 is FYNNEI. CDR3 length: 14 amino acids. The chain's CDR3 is CASSSTGSGNTEAF. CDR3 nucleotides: TGTGCCAGCAGTTCGACAGGGTCAGGGAACACTGAAGCTTTC.

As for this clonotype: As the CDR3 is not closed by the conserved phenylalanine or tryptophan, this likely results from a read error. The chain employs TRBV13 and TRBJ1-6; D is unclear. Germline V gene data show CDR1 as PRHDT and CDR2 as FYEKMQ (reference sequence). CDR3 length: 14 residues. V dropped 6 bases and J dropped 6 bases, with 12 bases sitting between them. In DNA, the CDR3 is TGTGCCAGCAGTGAAGTACGAAGTAATTCACCCCTCCACGTT. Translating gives CASSEVRSNSPLHV.